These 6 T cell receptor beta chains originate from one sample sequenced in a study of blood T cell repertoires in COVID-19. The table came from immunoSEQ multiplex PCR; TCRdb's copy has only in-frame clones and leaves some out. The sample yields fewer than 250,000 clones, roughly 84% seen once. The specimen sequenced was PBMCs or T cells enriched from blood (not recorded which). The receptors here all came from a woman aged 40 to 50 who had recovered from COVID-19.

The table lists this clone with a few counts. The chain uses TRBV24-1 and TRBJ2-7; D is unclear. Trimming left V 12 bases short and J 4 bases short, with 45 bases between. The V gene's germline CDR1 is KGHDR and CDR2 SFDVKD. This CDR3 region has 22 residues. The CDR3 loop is CASRRSTDEKGRNKRQGYEQYF. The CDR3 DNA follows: TGTGCCTCCCGTCGGTCGACCGACGAAAAAGGAAGGAATAAGCGCCAAGGATACGAGCAGTACTTC.

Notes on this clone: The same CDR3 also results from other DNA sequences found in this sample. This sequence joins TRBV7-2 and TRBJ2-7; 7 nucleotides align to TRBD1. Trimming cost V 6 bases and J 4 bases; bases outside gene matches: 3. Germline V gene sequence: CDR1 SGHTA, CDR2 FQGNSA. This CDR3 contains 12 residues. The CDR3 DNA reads TGTGCCAGCAGTTTACAGGGGTACGAGCAGTACTTC. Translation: CASSLQGYEQYF.

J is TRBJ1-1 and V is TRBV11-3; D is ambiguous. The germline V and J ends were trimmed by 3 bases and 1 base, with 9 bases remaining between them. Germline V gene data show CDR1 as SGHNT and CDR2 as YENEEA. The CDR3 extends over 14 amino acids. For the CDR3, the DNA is TGTGCCAGCAGCTTTGGGCACGCGAACACTGAAGCTTTCTTT. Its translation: CASSFGHANTEAFF. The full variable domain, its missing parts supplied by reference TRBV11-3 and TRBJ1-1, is EAGVVQSPRYKIIEKKQPVAFWCNPISGHNTLYWYLQNLGQGPELLIRYENEEAVDDSQLPKDRFSAERLKGVDSTLKIQPAELGDSAVYLCASSFGHANTEAFFGQGTRLTVV.

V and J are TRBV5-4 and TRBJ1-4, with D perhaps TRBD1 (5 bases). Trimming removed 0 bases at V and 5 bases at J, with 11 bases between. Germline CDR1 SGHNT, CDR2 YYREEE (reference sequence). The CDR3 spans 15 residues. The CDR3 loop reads CASSLGTGVNEKLFF. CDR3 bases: TGTGCCAGCAGCTTGGGAACAGGTGTAAATGAAAAACTGTTTTTT.

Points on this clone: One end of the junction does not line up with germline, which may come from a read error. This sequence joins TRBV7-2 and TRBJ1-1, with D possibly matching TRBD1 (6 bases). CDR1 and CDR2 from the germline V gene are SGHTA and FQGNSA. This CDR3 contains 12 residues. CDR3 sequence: CASSPGALTPHF. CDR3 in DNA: TGTGCCAGCAGCCCAGGGGCCCTAACGCCCCATTTT.

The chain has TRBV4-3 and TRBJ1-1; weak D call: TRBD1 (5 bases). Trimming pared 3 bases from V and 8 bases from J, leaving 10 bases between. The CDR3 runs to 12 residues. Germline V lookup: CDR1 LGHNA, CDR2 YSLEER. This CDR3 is CASSQSGGEAFF. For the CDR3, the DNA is TGCGCCAGCAGCCAGTCCGGGGGGGAAGCTTTCTTT.